A selection of T cell receptor beta chains follows, all from one sample in a study of T-cell reconstitution after alpha-beta-depleted transplantation in children. One entry per CDR3 protein, called by TCRdb with MiXCR from the PCR reads. Of 600,000 to 700,000 distinct CDR3 sequences in the sample, around 12% were seen once. The starting material was PBMCs, obtained before TCRalphabeta/CD19-depleted stem cell transplant. These receptors all stem from a girl aged 2 to 9 with congenital amegakaryocytic thrombocytopenia, due to receive a stem cell transplant. Both conserved end residues are trimmed from each CDR3. A clone size is listed for some rows: how often the clone was seen (once, few, many), or a class if it is expanded.

TRBV29-1	TRBJ2-5	many	SVGEETTETQY
TRBV20-1	TRBJ1-5	many	SARDARDLQDQPQH
TRBV7-9	TRBJ1-2	few	ASSSTTGAGYGYT
TRBV7-9	TRBJ2-7	-	ASSSQYQGEQY
TRBV7-3	TRBJ2-1	few	ASSLPGSNEQF
TRBV12-3/TRBV12-4	TRBJ2-3	-	ASSLFMQNTQY
TRBV12-3/TRBV12-4	TRBJ1-2	-	ASDGLRYGYT
TRBV28	TRBJ2-3	few	ASESILAGRPDTDTQY
TRBV7-8	TRBJ2-7	-	ASSLGASGRSEQY
TRBV5-1	TRBJ2-7	few	ASSLMELAGGPGYEQY
TRBV5-1	TRBJ1-4	many	ASSLVTDEKLF
TRBV18	TRBJ2-5	-	ASTRQQQETQY
TRBV20-1	TRBJ1-5	few	SAIQGWDQPQH
TRBV5-1	TRBJ1-4	-	ASSLPGGVTNEKLF
TRBV5-1	TRBJ2-7	few	ASSWGRSSYEQY
TRBV5-1	TRBJ2-7	-	ASSLEERSSYEQY
TRBV6-5	TRBJ2-5	many	ASSSFGETQY
TRBV28	TRBJ2-1	-	ASSEGGGASNEQF
TRBV20-1	TRBJ2-1	many	SAPGLLYNEQF
TRBV27	TRBJ1-6	many	ASSGLGSSLH
TRBV20-1	TRBJ1-2	-	SATRTGYGYT
TRBV4-2	TRBJ2-1	-	ASSQSLAGGPLNNEQF
TRBV5-1	TRBJ2-1	-	ASSLYVGYNEQF
TRBV5-1	TRBJ2-1	many	ASSLKDTSNEQF
TRBV7-8	TRBJ2-1	many	ASSLEGQMDEQF
TRBV28	TRBJ1-5	many	ASSFSQPQH
TRBV28	TRBJ2-4	few	ASSLWRTGLAKNIQY
TRBV2	TRBJ2-2	-	ASSVDRVETGELF
TRBV5-1	TRBJ2-4	-	ASSLEVAGGFRDIQY
TRBV4-1	TRBJ2-7	few	ASSHLQGFGYEQY
TRBV7-2	TRBJ2-5	-	ASSSLGQFFETQY
TRBV4-1	TRBJ1-4	many	ASTTYDQGGEKLF
TRBV12-3/TRBV12-4	TRBJ2-1	many	ASSFLVEQF
TRBV5-1	TRBJ2-3	many	ASSPVWGSADTQY
TRBV30	TRBJ2-1	few	AWSVGTSRNEQF
TRBV9	TRBJ2-2	few	ASSPRVSGTGRKTNTGELF
TRBV5-1	TRBJ2-2	-	ASSSYATNTGELF
TRBV4-1	TRBJ1-5	many	ASSHVGVNQPQH
TRBV12-3/TRBV12-4	TRBJ1-5	many	ASRSTEYSNQPQH
TRBV5-5	TRBJ2-7	-	ASRETGGFQYEQY
TRBV18	TRBJ1-4	many	ASSPTNDRGTNEKLF
TRBV10-3	TRBJ1-1	many	AISGTGNTEAF
TRBV5-1	TRBJ2-5	few	ASSLEGRGRLETQY
TRBV7-9	TRBJ1-1	few	ASSLWGAENTEAF
TRBV2	TRBJ1-1	-	ASSDGLGSTEAF
TRBV19	TRBJ2-3	many	ASRDTGTTDTQY
TRBV29-1	TRBJ2-1	many	SADPAGVPYNEQF
TRBV28	TRBJ2-3	-	ASSFLTIGADTQY
TRBV30	TRBJ1-2	-	AWSREENYGYT
TRBV5-1	TRBJ2-7	many	ASSLRMGLASGKTYEQY
TRBV20-1	TRBJ2-1	-	SAVHTGTSGGSSYNEQF
TRBV20-1	TRBJ1-4	few	SARANEKLF
TRBV5-1	TRBJ1-2	many	ASSLEGPNYGYT
TRBV20-1	TRBJ2-5	many	SARSRQVQKETQY